This T cell receptor (beta chain) is from a study of shared clonotypes between healthy human individuals (dated by TCRdb to 2019 to 2021). With regard to the full study: Three men and two women, aged 18 to 49 years, made up the cohort. For each donor, three plates each were used for CD4 naive and CD4 memory, two plates were used for CD8 naive, and one plate was used for CD8 memory. The study deeply sequenced blood TCR repertoires of about five healthy adults to estimate repertoire size and the extent of clonotype sharing between individuals. Libraries were prepared and TCR repertoires were sequenced by different laboratories using diverse techniques, in order to increase sequencing depth and limit assay-specific biases. Per donor, leukapheresis produced somewhere between about 0.9 and 9 billion PBMCs. Here is what the overall study found, with its caveats: Because the study included only a small number of donors, the genetic and exposure-history diversity represented was limited. Around 5% of naive CD4, 3.5% of naive CD8, around 2.3% of memory CD4, and 0.4% of memory CD8 clonotypes were shared across several donors. Estimated clonotype richness was generally larger for naive than for memory subsets. Sampling was restricted to blood, and TCR repertoires in tissues likely differ from the TCR repertoires found in blood. Rarefaction of sorted-subset datasets indicated incomplete sequencing despite the large sequencing depth. Clonotypes shared by all four sorted-subset donors showed higher generation probabilities than non-shared clonotypes. Pairwise subsampling indicated that sequencing depth was expected to affect the degree of clonotype sharing among donors.

Turning to this clone: Its binding antigen is unknown. Per-base qualities were not stored, and no clone one base away is much larger.

Using the deep immunoSEQ assay, multiplex PCR amplified TCR CDR3 regions from genomic DNA. Genomic DNA extracted from each cell subset was distributed evenly over all wells of several immunoSEQ 96-well plates, and each plate served as one replicate. For sorted subsets, 200 to 250 ng genomic DNA, equal to 30,000 or so T cell genomes, was loaded into each replicate PCR. Purified libraries were measured with a Qubit 3.0 fluorometer, size-checked on a Bioanalyzer 2100, and measured again with the KAPA Library Quantification kit. Every immunoSEQ 96-well plate was sequenced on a dedicated single-read 150-cycle Illumina NextSeq 550 flow cell. The published analysis was carried out like this. The immunoSEQ output contained only junctional sequences without quality scores, so filtering could not match that applied to full-length reads. To assign V/J genes and CDR3, sequences were annotated using PyIR, a Python wrapper for IgBLAST v1.9, with IMGT germline references. Reads with weak V/J assignments (E-value above 1e-6), missing CDR3, stop codons, out-of-frame junctions, or ambiguous translated residues were removed. V3J clonotypes were defined as sequences sharing the same inferred V gene, J gene, and CDR3 amino acid sequence. The percentage overlap between two repertoires was calculated by dividing the number of shared unique clonotypes by the size of the smaller repertoire. Richness of each repertoire was evaluated using RTK rarefaction, the Chao1 estimator, and Recon v2.1 estimates of unobserved clonotypes. Generation probabilities for all TCRbeta clonotypes obtained by the gDNA method from a handful of donors were computed using OLGA. TCRdb carries this immuneACCESS record with in-frame sequences only. Its versions omit some clonotypes, under half of them owing to an unresolved V gene in the studies checked, with the rest unexplained. The DNA gave D and trimming, while V, J and clone size come from that table. This sample has under 650,000 clones in its table, and 90% to 97% of those were observed once. The top ten constitute roughly 0.06% of the sample.

CDR1 and CDR2, per the germline V gene, are KGHSH and LQKENI. Trimmed from V: 5 bases; trimmed from J: 6 bases; junction bases lacking a gene match: 3. From its cysteine to its phenylalanine, the CDR3 spans 13 amino acids. Only the CDR3 DNA is retained, 39 bases long and in frame from the first base. The donors were healthy, HIV-negative adults with no recently reported acute infections or vaccinations. Every donor was a Caucasian adult living in Nashville, Tennessee, USA. Magnetic negative selection was used to enrich CD4+ T cells, after which naive cells were positively selected on CD45RA and the negative fraction became the memory subset. Blood was obtained by leukapheresis, after which PBMCs were separated by Ficoll-Histopaque density gradient centrifugation and cryopreserved in liquid nitrogen vapor phase. Analytical flow cytometry was used to check the purity and quantity of every magnetically sorted T cell population. From each sorted fraction, genomic DNA was isolated and quantified by UV absorbance on a Nanodrop 2000c.

The rearranged segments are TRBV18 and TRBJ1-1, and TRBD1 aligns with 10 junction nucleotides. The sequence was collected from a woman aged 25 to 39 in good health. The sequenced sample was naive CD4+ T cells sorted from blood. The cell subset or site label, as the study defines it: CD45RA+ positively selected. The nucleotide sequence is given as TGTGCCAGCTCAGGACAGGGGGGCCCTGAAGCTTTCTTT. Its protein is CASSGQGGPEAFF.